Following are 19 T cell receptor beta chains from one sample sequenced in a study of OX40 agonist ivuxolimab in advanced cancers. Some clones are missing from TCRdb's copy, which holds only in-frame ones; the method was immunoSEQ multiplex PCR. The sample has some 63,000 clones, about four fifths seen once. The material sequenced was CD4+ or CD8+ T cells sorted from blood, taken in a trial of the OX40 agonist ivuxolimab. Receptor source: an adult with an advanced solid tumor such as melanoma, head and neck, liver or kidney cancer.

The count of this clone is one. The V gene is TRBV7-8, the J gene TRBJ2-1, with 8 nucleotides matching TRBD2. CDR3 length: 14 amino acids. Germline trimming cut 5 bases from V and 9 bases from J; bases unmatched to any gene: 9. Germline lookup yields CDR1 SGHVS and CDR2 FQNEAQ. The CDR3 region has the DNA TGTGCCAGCAGCCAGGGACTAGTTAAAGGTGAGCAGTTCTTC. Translated: CASSQGLVKGEQFF.

The V call is TRBV2, the J call TRBJ1-3, with TRBD1 matching 9 bases. CDR1 is SNHLY, CDR2 FYNNEI, per germline. V was clipped by 7 bases and J by 3 bases; unmatched bases: 10. The CDR3 is made up of 16 amino acids. CDR3 bases: TGTGCCAGCACTAGGGACAGGGAAACCTTTGGAAACACCATATATTTT. It codes for CASTRDRETFGNTIYF.

The chain uses TRBV10-3 and TRBJ2-5; the D gene could be TRBD1 or TRBD2 (5 bases each). The CDR3 loop spans 14 amino acids. Germline V gene sequence: CDR1 ENHRY, CDR2 SYGVKD. V was cut by 4 bases and J by 5 bases, with 14 bases left in between. CDR3 amino acids: CAISGFGGRETQYF. CDR3 bases: TGTGCCATCAGTGGGTTTGGGGGACGGGAGACCCAGTACTTC.

The chain joins TRBV19 to TRBJ2-1; D unclear. The CDR3 is made up of 15 amino acids. Deletions cut 4 bases from V and 0 bases from J, with 10 bases between. Germline loops: CDR1 LNHDA, CDR2 SQIVND (reference sequence). CDR3 sequence reads: CASSKELTSYNEQFF. The CDR3 region has the DNA TGTGCCAGTAGTAAAGAACTCACCTCCTACAATGAGCAGTTCTTC.

V gene TRBV30 combines with J gene TRBJ1-1; D uncertain. Germline-derived CDR1 and CDR2 are GTSNPN and SVGIG (reference sequence). Trimming cost V 5 bases and J 2 bases, with 9 bases left between them. The CDR3 spans 12 residues. The CDR3, as DNA: TGTGCCTGGCATATGAGCAACACTGAAGCTTTCTTT. It encodes CAWHMSNTEAFF.

The chain uses TRBV7-2 and TRBJ1-5; no firm D call. The V end lost 6 bases, the J end lost 5 bases, and 11 bases lay between the germline ends. Germline CDR1 and CDR2: SGHTA and FQGNSA. The CDR3 is made up of 13 amino acids. Here the CDR3 reads CASSSDLHQPQHF. The CDR3 DNA follows: TGTGCCAGCAGTTCGGACCTACATCAGCCCCAGCATTTT.

The V gene is TRBV7-2, the J gene TRBJ2-5; perhaps TRBD1 as D (6 bases). CDR1 is SGHTA and CDR2 is FQGNSA in the germline V gene. V was cut by 2 bases and J by 5 bases, with 18 bases left in between. The CDR3 length is 16 residues. In DNA, the CDR3 is TGTGCCAGCAGCTTACTTGGCACAGGGCTTGGGGAGACCCAGTACTTC. It is translated as CASSLLGTGLGETQYF.

The CDR3 DNA reads as TGTGCCAGCAGTGAACCGGCTGAGCAGTTCTTC. Translation: CASSEPAEQFF. The V gene is TRBV2, the J gene TRBJ2-1; no clear D. The germline gives CDR1 SNHLY, CDR2 FYNNEI. The CDR3 totals 11 residues. Trimming took 2 bases from V and 9 from J, leaving 5 bases between them.

The chain links TRBV4-3 to TRBJ1-4; 10 bases are shared with TRBD1. Germline-derived CDR1 and CDR2 are LGHNA and YSLEER. The CDR3 runs 14 residues. The ends lost 3 bases at V and 11 bases at J; junction bases unmatched: 6. CDR3 DNA: TGCGCCAGCAGCCAGCCCGGGACAGGGGAGAAACTGTTTTTT. As protein: CASSQPGTGEKLFF.

This clone was detected only once. The gene calls are TRBV18 and TRBJ2-1; 9 bases line up with TRBD1. The CDR3 consists of 12 residues. CDR1 KGHSH and CDR2 LQKENI come from the germline V gene. V lost 3 bases, J lost 15 bases, and 6 bases stayed unmatched. The DNA for the CDR3 is TGTGCCAGCTCACCGGACAGGGGTGCCAGGTTCTTC. This encodes CASSPDRGARFF.

The genes are TRBV9 and TRBJ1-3; D is unresolved. Germline-derived CDR1 and CDR2 are SGDLS and YYNGEE. Trimming removed 0 bases at V and 1 base at J, with 17 bases between. The CDR3 consists of 18 residues. The CDR3: CASSVGEGQHQSGNTIYF. CDR3 nucleotide sequence: TGTGCCAGCAGCGTAGGAGAGGGTCAGCATCAGTCTGGAAACACCATATATTTT. The full variable domain, with the rest looked up from reference TRBV9 and TRBJ1-3, is DSGVTQTPKHLITATGQRVTLRCSPRSGDLSVYWYQQSLDQGLQFLIQYYNGEERAKGNILERFSAQQFPDLHSELNLSSLELGDSALYFCASSVGEGQHQSGNTIYFGEGSWLTVV.

In this sample, this clone turned up a few times. This rearrangement joins TRBV5-4 to TRBJ2-3; D tentatively fits TRBD1 or TRBD2 (6 bases each). V lost 6 bases to trimming and J lost 4 bases, with 15 bases between them. CDR1 SGHNT and CDR2 YYREEE come from the germline V gene (reference sequence). The CDR3 length is 14 residues. The CDR3 coding sequence is TGTGCCAGCACAGCCGGGGGCGATGCAGATACGCAGTATTTT. It specifies CASTAGGDADTQYF.

The chain joins TRBV7-9 to TRBJ2-1; TRBD2 matches 11 bases. This CDR3 is 14 amino acids long. CDR1 is SEHNR and CDR2 is FQNEAQ in the germline V gene (reference sequence). The junction had 7 bases not matched to a gene; V was cut back by 7 bases and J by 8 bases. The CDR3 region is CASTPSGRLDEQFF. The CDR3, as DNA: TGTGCCAGCACCCCTAGCGGGAGGTTGGATGAGCAGTTCTTC.

This chain links TRBV30 with TRBJ2-2; 7 positions match TRBD2. CDR3 length: 17 amino acids. The V gene end was trimmed by 7 bases and the J gene end by 2 bases; junction bases not matched to a gene: 16. The germline V gene encodes CDR1 GTSNPN and CDR2 SVGIG (reference sequence). The CDR3 DNA sequence: TGTGCCTACCCCGGGACTACCCTACGAATTAACACCGGGGAGCTGTTTTTT. Protein product: CAYPGTTLRINTGELFF.

The chain combines TRBV18 with TRBJ1-4; TRBD1 matches 7 bases. The V gene end was trimmed by 6 bases and the J gene end by 7 bases; junction bases not matched to a gene: 8. The CDR3 totals 14 residues. Germline V gives CDR1 KGHSH, CDR2 LQKENI. The CDR3 loop reads CASSDRVYGEKLFF. CDR3 sequence (DNA): TGTGCCAGCTCCGACAGGGTTTATGGTGAAAAACTGTTTTTT.

A word on this clone: The sample carries other DNA sequences with the same CDR3. The V and J genes are TRBV9 and TRBJ2-3; unclear D gene. Trimming pared 0 bases from V and 0 bases from J, leaving 5 bases between. This CDR3 comprises 14 residues. The V gene's germline CDR1 is SGDLS and CDR2 YYNGEE. Written as DNA, the CDR3 is TGTGCCAGCAGCGTAGAAGCTAGCACAGATACGCAGTATTTT. Protein product: CASSVEASTDTQYF.

The V call is TRBV5-1, the J call TRBJ2-5; 13 bases fit TRBD2. The CDR3 loop spans 15 amino acids. Germline values: CDR1 SGHRS, CDR2 YFSETQ. V was clipped by 5 bases and J by 5 bases; unmatched bases: 6. DNA for the CDR3: TGCGCCAGCAGTCAAGGGACTAGCGGGATTGAGACCCAGTACTTC. Protein product: CASSQGTSGIETQYF. The whole variable domain, remainder taken from reference TRBV5-1 and TRBJ2-5, is KAGVTQTPRYLIKTRGQQVTLSCSPISGHRSVSWYQQTPGQGLQFLFEYFSETQRNKGNFPGRFSGRQFSNSRSEMNVSTLELGDSALYLCASSQGTSGIETQYFGPGTRLLVL.

The genes are TRBV7-9 and TRBJ2-1, with 10 bases identical to TRBD2. CDR3 length: 15 amino acids. Germline V gives CDR1 SEHNR, CDR2 FQNEAQ (reference sequence). With V trimmed by 5 bases and J by 4 bases, 5 bases remained unmatched. In DNA, the CDR3 is TGTGCCAGCAGCGCCGGGACTAGCGAATACAATGAGCAGTTCTTC. Its translation is CASSAGTSEYNEQFF.

V usage is TRBV4-1 and J usage is TRBJ2-4; 11 bases are shared with TRBD2. The CDR3 has 16 amino acids. V was clipped by 3 bases and J by 2 bases; unmatched bases: 3. Germline CDR1 and CDR2: MGHRA and YSYEKL. The CDR3 nucleotides are TGCGCCAGCAGCCATAGCGGGGGGGGACCCAAAAACATTCAGTACTTC. This gives the protein CASSHSGGGPKNIQYF.